The clone carrying this T cell receptor (beta chain) was recorded a few times. These data belong to a study of beta chain features in type 1 diabetes. Sorted CD4+ subsets: naive, central memory, regulatory, stem cell-like memory (CD45RO/CCR7/CD25/CD127/CD95/CD27 panel). Reverse transcribing all isolated RNA meant expressed TCRB transcripts were sequenced. Repertoires were generated with immunoSEQ multiplex PCR, while TCRdb's copy carries only in-frame clones and drops some. Of around 400,000 clones listed, less than 15% are singletons. The CDR3 runs 15 residues. Germline trimming cut 5 bases from V and 4 bases from J; bases unmatched to any gene: 10. The germline CDR1 and CDR2 sequences are MDHEN and SYDVKM.

This TCR came from a woman under 30 in good health. This sequence joins TRBV28 and TRBJ1-2, with 7 bases matching TRBD1. Sequencing was carried out using naive CD4+ T cells from blood. The CDR3 sequence is CASSPPDRVTYGYTF. CDR3 coding DNA: TGTGCCAGCAGTCCCCCAGACAGGGTGACCTATGGCTACACCTTC.